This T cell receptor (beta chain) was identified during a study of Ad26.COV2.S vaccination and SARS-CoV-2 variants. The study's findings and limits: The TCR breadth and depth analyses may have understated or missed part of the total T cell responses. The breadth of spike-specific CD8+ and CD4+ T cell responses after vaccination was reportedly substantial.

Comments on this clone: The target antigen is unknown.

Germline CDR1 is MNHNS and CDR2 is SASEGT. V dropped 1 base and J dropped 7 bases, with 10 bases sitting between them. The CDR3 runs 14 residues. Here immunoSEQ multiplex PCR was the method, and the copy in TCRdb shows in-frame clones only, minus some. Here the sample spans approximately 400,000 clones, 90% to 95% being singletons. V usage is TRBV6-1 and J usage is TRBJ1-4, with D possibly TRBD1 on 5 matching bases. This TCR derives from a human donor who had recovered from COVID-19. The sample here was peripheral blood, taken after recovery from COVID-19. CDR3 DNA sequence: TGTGCCAGCAGTGAAGGAGGGGTGGTTGAAAAACTGTTTTTT. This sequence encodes CASSEGGVVEKLFF.